The 13 T cell receptor beta chains given below trace back to one sample, sequenced in a study of T-cell memory formation after mild COVID-19. TCRdb passed the 5' RACE reads through MiXCR, listing each CDR3 protein once. The sample comprises 180,000 or so distinct CDR3 sequences, around 10% of which are singletons, and about 3.5% rests with the top ten. Sample: PBMCs or a T cell subset sorted from them (not recorded which). The source of these receptors is a man aged 18 to 29 who had mild COVID-19 (a few samples of this study predate the infection). Cell type and time point are not known.

This chain connects TRBV4-1 to TRBJ1-5; D ambiguous. CDR1 MGHRA and CDR2 YSYEKL come from the germline V gene. V dropped 0 bases and J dropped 4 bases, with 7 bases sitting between them. The CDR3 contains 14 residues. CDR3 residues: CASSQEVGNQPQHF. The DNA of the CDR3 is TGCGCCAGCAGCCAAGAGGTCGGGAATCAGCCCCAGCATTTT.

This clonotype showed up just a few times. V and J are TRBV7-2 and TRBJ1-2; D call uncertain. This CDR3 spans 13 amino acids. The germline CDR1 and CDR2 sequences are SGHTA and FQGNSA. Trimming removed 10 bases at V and 2 bases at J, with 14 bases between. Here the CDR3 reads CATSRFGNYGYTF. For the CDR3, the DNA is TGTGCCACCTCGCGGTTTGGAAACTATGGCTACACCTTC. The full variable domain, completed using reference TRBV7-2 and TRBJ1-2, is GAGVSQSPSNKVTEKGKDVELRCDPISGHTALYWYRQSLGQGLEFLIYFQGNSAPDKSGLPSDRFSAERTGGSVSTLTIQRTQQEDSAVYLCATSRFGNYGYTFGSGTRLTVV.

The rearrangement links TRBV20-1 to TRBJ1-4, with TRBD1 matching 8 bases. The CDR3 is 13 residues long. From germline, CDR1 is DFQATT and CDR2 SNEGSKA (reference sequence). The J segment lost 3 bases and the V segment lost 5 bases, leaving 2 bases of the junction unmatched. The CDR3: CSAGTGANEKLFF. CDR3 DNA: TGCAGTGCTGGGACAGGCGCTAATGAAAAACTGTTTTTT.

The chain uses TRBV7-2 and TRBJ2-3; D may be TRBD2 (6 bases). Germline V lookup: CDR1 SGHTA, CDR2 FQGNSA. Trimming pared 3 bases from V and 10 bases from J, leaving 8 bases between. The CDR3 length is 11 residues. CDR3: CASSFWGAQYF. The CDR3 nucleotides read TGTGCCAGCAGCTTTTGGGGGGCGCAGTATTTT. The variable domain in full, completed from reference TRBV7-2 and TRBJ2-3, reads GAGVSQSPSNKVTEKGKDVELRCDPISGHTALYWYRQSLGQGLEFLIYFQGNSAPDKSGLPSDRFSAERTGGSVSTLTIQRTQQEDSAVYLCASSFWGAQYFGPGTRLTVL.

CDR3 bases: TGCGCCAGCAGCTCAACAACGGCCGGCACCGGGGAGCTGTTTTTT. It specifies CASSSTTAGTGELFF. J is TRBJ2-2 and V is TRBV5-1; D remains ambiguous. With 3 bases removed from V and 4 bases from J, the gap between germline ends came to 13 bases. Germline CDR1 and CDR2: SGHRS and YFSETQ. The length of the CDR3 is 15 residues.

This chain connects TRBV20-1 to TRBJ2-3; 10 nucleotides line up with TRBD2. Germline lookup yields CDR1 DFQATT and CDR2 SNEGSKA (reference sequence). This CDR3 region has 16 residues. J lost 2 bases, V lost 3 bases, and 8 bases had no gene match. This chain's CDR3 is CSASHPSGGVTDTQYF. For the CDR3, the DNA is TGCAGTGCTAGCCACCCTAGCGGGGGTGTCACAGATACGCAGTATTTT.

The sample holds a few counts of this clonotype. The V call is TRBV3-1, the J call TRBJ2-4; no clear D gene. The CDR3 is 13 amino acids. Germline V CDR1 and CDR2: LGHDT, YNNKEL (reference sequence). The V end lost 4 bases, the J end lost 6 bases, and 10 bases lay between the germline ends. The CDR3 is CASSPYASNIQYF. Written as DNA, the CDR3 is TGTGCCAGCAGCCCCTACGCGTCAAACATTCAGTACTTC.

The chain couples TRBV6-5 to TRBJ1-4; D is unresolved. The CDR3 loop spans 13 amino acids. V was clipped by 4 bases and J by 8 bases, with 11 bases between them. Germline V lookup: CDR1 MNHEY, CDR2 SVGAGI. This CDR3 reads CASSFQRREKLFF. Here the CDR3 DNA reads TGTGCCAGCAGTTTCCAAAGGCGGGAAAAACTGTTTTTT.

This clonotype was detected many times. This chain connects TRBV7-9 to TRBJ1-2, with 7 bases lining up with TRBD1. The CDR3 is made up of 15 amino acids. From germline, CDR1 is SEHNR and CDR2 FQNEAQ (reference sequence). Germline trimming cut 3 bases from V and 5 bases from J; bases unmatched to any gene: 9. CDR3 coding DNA: TGTGCCAGCAGCTTTGGGAGAGGGGGCGCTTATGGCTACACCTTC. Translated, it gives CASSFGRGGAYGYTF.

V and J are TRBV7-2 and TRBJ2-3, with 10 bases aligning to TRBD2. Trimming removed 3 bases from V and 2 bases from J; junction bases left unmatched: 5. Germline assignment: CDR1 SGHTA and CDR2 FQGNSA. This CDR3 spans 16 amino acids. The CDR3 coding sequence is TGTGCCAGCAGCTTCGTAGCGGGGGGCGTCACAGATACGCAGTATTTT. This gives the protein CASSFVAGGVTDTQYF. The entire variable domain, with the rest obtained from reference TRBV7-2 and TRBJ2-3, is as follows: GAGVSQSPSNKVTEKGKDVELRCDPISGHTALYWYRQSLGQGLEFLIYFQGNSAPDKSGLPSDRFSAERTGGSVSTLTIQRTQQEDSAVYLCASSFVAGGVTDTQYFGPGTRLTVL.

The chain is built from TRBV11-3 and TRBJ2-7, with D uncertain. V was cut by 7 bases and J by 4 bases, with 8 bases left in between. CDR1 and CDR2 from the germline V gene are SGHNT and YENEEA. The CDR3 totals 11 residues. The CDR3 DNA reads as TGTGCCAGCACCGATGGGTACGAGCAGTACTTC. This translates into CASTDGYEQYF.

In this sample, this clonotype turned up many times. The chain recombines TRBV6-2 or TRBV6-3 with TRBJ1-5; no clear D gene. CDR3 length equals 12 residues. Per germline, CDR1 MNHEY and CDR2 SVGEGT. V lost 7 bases to trimming and J lost 0 bases, with 4 bases between them. As DNA, the CDR3 is TGTGCCAGCACGGATAGCAATCAGCCCCAGCATTTT. This sequence encodes CASTDSNQPQHF.

This clonotype has a handful of counts. The chain couples TRBV20-1 to TRBJ2-1, with TRBD2 matching 7 bases. Germline loops: CDR1 DFQATT, CDR2 SNEGSKA (reference sequence). The CDR3 has 13 residues. With 1 base clipped from V and 3 bases from J, the junction kept 0 bases outside the gene matches. CDR3 protein: CSARAGGYNEQFF. In nucleotides, the CDR3 is TGCAGTGCTAGAGCGGGGGGCTACAATGAGCAGTTCTTC.